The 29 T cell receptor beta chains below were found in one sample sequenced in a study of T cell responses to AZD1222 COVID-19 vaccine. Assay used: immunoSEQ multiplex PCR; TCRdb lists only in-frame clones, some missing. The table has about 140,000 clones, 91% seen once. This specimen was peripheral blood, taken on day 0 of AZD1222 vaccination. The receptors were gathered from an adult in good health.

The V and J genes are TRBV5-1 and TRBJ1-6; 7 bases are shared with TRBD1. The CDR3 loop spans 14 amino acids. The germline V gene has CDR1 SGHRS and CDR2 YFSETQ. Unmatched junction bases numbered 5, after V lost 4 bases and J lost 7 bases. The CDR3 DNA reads TGCGCCAGCAGCCGACAGGGTTACAATTCACCCCTCCACTTT. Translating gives CASSRQGYNSPLHF.

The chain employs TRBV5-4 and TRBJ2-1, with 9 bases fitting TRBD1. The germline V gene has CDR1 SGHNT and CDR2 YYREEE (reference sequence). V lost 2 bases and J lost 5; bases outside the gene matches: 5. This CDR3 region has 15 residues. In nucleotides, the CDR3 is TGTGCCAGCAGCTTAGGGACAGGGCCCCACAATGAGCAGTTCTTC. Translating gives CASSLGTGPHNEQFF. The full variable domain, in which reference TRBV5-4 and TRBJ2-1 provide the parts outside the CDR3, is ETGVTQSPTHLIKTRGQQVTLRCSSQSGHNTVSWYQQALGQGPQFIFQYYREEENGRGNFPPRFSGLQFPNYSSELNVNALELDDSALYLCASSLGTGPHNEQFFGPGTRLTVL.

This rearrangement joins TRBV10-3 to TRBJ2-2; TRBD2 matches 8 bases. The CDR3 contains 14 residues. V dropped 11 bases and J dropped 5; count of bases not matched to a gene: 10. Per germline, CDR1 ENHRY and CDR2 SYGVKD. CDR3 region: CAAGLLAGTGELFF. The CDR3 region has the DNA TGTGCCGCGGGCCTCTTAGCGGGGACCGGGGAGCTGTTTTTT.

CDR3 residues: CAHFGTPTTQYF. The CDR3 DNA reads as TGTGCCCACTTCGGGACCCCGACGACCCAGTACTTC. The V gene is TRBV30, the J gene TRBJ2-5; TRBD1 or TRBD2 may be the D gene (5 bases each). Trimming cost V 8 bases and J 7 bases, with 17 bases left between them. CDR1 is GTSNPN, CDR2 SVGIG, per germline (reference sequence). The CDR3 is 12 amino acids.

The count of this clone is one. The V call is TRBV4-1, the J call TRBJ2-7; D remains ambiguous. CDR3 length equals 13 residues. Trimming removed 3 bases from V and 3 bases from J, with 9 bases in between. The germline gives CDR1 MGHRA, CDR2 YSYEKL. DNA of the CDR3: TGCGCCAGCAGCCACCTACAATACTACGAGCAGTACTTC. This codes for CASSHLQYYEQYF.

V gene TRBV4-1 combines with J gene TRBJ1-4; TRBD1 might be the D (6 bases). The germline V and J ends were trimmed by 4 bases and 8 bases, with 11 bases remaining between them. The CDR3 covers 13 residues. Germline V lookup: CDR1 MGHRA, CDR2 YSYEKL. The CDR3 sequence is CASSLARGEKLFF. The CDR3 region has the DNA TGCGCCAGCAGCCTCGCGAGGGGGGAAAAACTGTTTTTT.

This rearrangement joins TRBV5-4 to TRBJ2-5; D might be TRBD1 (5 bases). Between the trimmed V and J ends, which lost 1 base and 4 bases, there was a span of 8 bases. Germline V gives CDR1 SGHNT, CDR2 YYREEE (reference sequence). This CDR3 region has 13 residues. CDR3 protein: CASSLRGSETQYF. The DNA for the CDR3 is TGTGCCAGCAGCTTGAGGGGCTCAGAGACCCAGTACTTC.

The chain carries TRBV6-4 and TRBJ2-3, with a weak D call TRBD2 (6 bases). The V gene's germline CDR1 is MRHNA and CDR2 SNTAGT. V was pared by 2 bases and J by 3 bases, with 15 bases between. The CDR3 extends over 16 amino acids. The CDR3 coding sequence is TGTGCCAGCAGTGACACCCCAGCGGAGGGTACAGATACGCAGTATTTT. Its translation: CASSDTPAEGTDTQYF.

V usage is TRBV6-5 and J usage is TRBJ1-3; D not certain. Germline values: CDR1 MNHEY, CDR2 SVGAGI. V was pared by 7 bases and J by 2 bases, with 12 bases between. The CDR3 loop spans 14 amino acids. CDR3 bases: TGTGCCAGCACCCAGGCCACTACTGGAAACACCATATATTTT. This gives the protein CASTQATTGNTIYF.

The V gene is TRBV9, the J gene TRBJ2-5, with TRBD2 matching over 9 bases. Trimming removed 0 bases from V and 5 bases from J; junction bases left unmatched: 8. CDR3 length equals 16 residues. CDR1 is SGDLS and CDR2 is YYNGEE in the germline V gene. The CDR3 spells CASSVGSSGSRETQYF. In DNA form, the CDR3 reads TGTGCCAGCAGCGTAGGGAGTAGCGGGAGTCGCGAGACCCAGTACTTC. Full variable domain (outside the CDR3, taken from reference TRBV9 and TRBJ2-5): DSGVTQTPKHLITATGQRVTLRCSPRSGDLSVYWYQQSLDQGLQFLIQYYNGEERAKGNILERFSAQQFPDLHSELNLSSLELGDSALYFCASSVGSSGSRETQYFGPGTRLLVL.

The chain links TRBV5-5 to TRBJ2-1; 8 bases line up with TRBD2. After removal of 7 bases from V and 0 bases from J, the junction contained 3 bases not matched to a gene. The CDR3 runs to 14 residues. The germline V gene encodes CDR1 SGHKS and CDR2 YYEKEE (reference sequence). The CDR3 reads CASQRGSSYNEQFF. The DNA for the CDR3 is TGTGCCAGCCAGCGGGGGAGCTCCTACAATGAGCAGTTCTTC.

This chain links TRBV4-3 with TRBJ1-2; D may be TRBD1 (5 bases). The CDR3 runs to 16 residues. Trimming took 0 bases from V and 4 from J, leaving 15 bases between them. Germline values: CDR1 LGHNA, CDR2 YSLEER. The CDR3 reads CASSQDGTALGYGYTF. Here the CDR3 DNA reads TGCGCCAGCAGCCAAGATGGGACGGCCCTTGGCTATGGCTACACCTTC.

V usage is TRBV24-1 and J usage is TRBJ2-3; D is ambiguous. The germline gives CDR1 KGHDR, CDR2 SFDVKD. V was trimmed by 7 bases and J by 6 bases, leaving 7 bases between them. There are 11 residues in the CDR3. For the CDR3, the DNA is TGTGCCACCAGCCAGAGCGATACGCAGTATTTT. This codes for CATSQSDTQYF.

The CDR3 is CASKTSGTSYNEQFF. Here the CDR3 DNA reads TGTGCCAGCAAGACTAGCGGGACGTCGTACAATGAGCAGTTCTTC. The chain carries TRBV6-5 and TRBJ2-1; 11 nucleotides align to TRBD2. With V trimmed by 7 bases and J by 4 bases, 6 bases remained unmatched. CDR3 length equals 15 residues. Germline V gene lookup returns CDR1 MNHEY and CDR2 SVGAGI.

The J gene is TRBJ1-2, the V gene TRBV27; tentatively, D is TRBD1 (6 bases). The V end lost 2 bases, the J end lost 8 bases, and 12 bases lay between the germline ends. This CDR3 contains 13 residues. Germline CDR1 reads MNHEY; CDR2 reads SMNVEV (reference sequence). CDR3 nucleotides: TGTGCCAGCAGTTTAGTAGGGGGGTTGGGCTACACCTTC. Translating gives CASSLVGGLGYTF.

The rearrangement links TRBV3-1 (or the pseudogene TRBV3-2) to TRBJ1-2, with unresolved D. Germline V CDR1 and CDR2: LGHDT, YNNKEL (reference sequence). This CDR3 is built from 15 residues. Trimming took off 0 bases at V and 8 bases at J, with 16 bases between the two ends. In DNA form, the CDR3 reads TGTGCCAGCAGCCAAGATCTTGACGTAGACATAGGCTACACCTTC. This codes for CASSQDLDVDIGYTF.

The CDR3 reads CASSLAGGLNTEAFF. The DNA for the CDR3 is TGTGCCAGCAGCTTGGCAGGGGGTTTGAACACTGAAGCTTTCTTT. The chain links TRBV5-4 to TRBJ1-1; 7 bases fit TRBD1. This CDR3 is 15 amino acids long. Germline-derived CDR1 and CDR2 are SGHNT and YYREEE (reference sequence). Trimming at V came to 0 bases and at J to 0 bases, leaving 2 bases not matched to a gene.

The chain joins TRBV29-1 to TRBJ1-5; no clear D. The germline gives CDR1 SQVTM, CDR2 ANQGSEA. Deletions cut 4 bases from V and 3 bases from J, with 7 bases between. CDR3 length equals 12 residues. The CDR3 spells CSVGTTNQPQHF. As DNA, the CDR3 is TGCAGCGTTGGAACCACCAATCAGCCCCAGCATTTT.

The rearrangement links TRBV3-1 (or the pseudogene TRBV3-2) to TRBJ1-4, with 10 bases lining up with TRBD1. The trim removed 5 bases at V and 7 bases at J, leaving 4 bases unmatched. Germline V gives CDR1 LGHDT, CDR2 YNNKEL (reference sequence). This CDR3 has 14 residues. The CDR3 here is CASSFRDRGEKLFF. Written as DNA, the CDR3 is TGTGCCAGCAGCTTCCGGGACAGGGGTGAAAAACTGTTTTTT.

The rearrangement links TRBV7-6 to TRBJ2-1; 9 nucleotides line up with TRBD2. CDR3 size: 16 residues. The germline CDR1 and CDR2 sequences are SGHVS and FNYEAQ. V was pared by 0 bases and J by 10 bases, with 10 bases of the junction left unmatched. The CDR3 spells CASSLARPSGADEQFF. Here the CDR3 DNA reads TGTGCCAGCAGCTTAGCGCGGCCTAGCGGGGCGGACGAGCAGTTCTTC. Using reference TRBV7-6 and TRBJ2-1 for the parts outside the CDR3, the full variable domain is GAGVSQSPRYKVTKRGQDVALRCDPISGHVSLYWYRQALGQGPEFLTYFNYEAQQDKSGLPNDRFSAERPEGSISTLTIQRTEQRDSAMYRCASSLARPSGADEQFFGPGTRLTVL.

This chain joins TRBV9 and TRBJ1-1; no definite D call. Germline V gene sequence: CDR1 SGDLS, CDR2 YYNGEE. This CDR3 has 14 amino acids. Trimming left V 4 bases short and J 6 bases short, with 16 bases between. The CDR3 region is CASSPYPKAPEAFF. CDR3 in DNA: TGTGCCAGCAGCCCTTATCCGAAGGCACCTGAAGCTTTCTTT.

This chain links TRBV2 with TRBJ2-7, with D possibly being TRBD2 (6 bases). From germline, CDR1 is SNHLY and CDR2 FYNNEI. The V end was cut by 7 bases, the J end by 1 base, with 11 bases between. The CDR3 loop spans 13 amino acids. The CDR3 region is CASIGGSSYEQYF. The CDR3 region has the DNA TGTGCCAGCATCGGGGGATCGTCCTACGAGCAGTACTTC.

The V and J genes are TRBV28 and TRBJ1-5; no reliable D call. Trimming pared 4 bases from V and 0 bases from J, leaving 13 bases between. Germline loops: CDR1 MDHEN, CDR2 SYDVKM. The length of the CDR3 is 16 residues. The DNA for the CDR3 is TGTGCCAGCAGTTATGTAGGGATATATAGCAATCAGCCCCAGCATTTT. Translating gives CASSYVGIYSNQPQHF. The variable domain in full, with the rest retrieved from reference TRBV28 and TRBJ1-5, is DVKVTQSSRYLVKRTGEKVFLECVQDMDHENMFWYRQDPGLGLRLIYFSYDVKMKEKGDIPEGYSVSREKKERFSLILESASTNQTSMYLCASSYVGIYSNQPQHFGDGTRLSIL.

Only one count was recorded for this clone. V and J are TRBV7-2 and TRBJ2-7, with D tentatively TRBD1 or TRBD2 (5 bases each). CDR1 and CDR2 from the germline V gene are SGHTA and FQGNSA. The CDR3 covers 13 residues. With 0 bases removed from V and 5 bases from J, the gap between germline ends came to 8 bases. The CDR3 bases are TGTGCCAGCAGCTTAGCGGGGGTGGACGAGCAGTACTTC. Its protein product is CASSLAGVDEQYF. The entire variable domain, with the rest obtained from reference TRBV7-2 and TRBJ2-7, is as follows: GAGVSQSPSNKVTEKGKDVELRCDPISGHTALYWYRQSLGQGLEFLIYFQGNSAPDKSGLPSDRFSAERTGGSVSTLTIQRTQQEDSAVYLCASSLAGVDEQYFGPGTRLTVT.

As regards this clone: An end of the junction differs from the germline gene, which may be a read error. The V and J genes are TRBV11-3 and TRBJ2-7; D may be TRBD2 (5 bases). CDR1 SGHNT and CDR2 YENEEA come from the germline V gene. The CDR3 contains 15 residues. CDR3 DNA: TGTGCCAGCAGTTTAGGTTTAAGAGGGTCCTACGAGCAGTACTTC. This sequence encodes CASSLGLRGSYEQYF.

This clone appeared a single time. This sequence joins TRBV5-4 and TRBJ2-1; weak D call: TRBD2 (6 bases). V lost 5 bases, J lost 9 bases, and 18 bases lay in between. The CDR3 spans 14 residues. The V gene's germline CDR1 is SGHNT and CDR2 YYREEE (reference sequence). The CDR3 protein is CASSSSGRTTEQFF. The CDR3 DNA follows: TGTGCCAGCAGTTCAAGCGGGCGAACCACTGAGCAGTTCTTC.

CDR3 nucleotide sequence: TGTGCCAGTCGAACCACAGGGGGCGAGAGGGATACGCAGTATTTT. Protein product: CASRTTGGERDTQYF. V is TRBV27 and J is TRBJ2-3; the match to TRBD1 covers 9 bases. The J segment lost 6 bases and the V segment lost 9 bases, leaving 13 bases of the junction unmatched. The CDR3 totals 15 residues. Germline CDR1 and CDR2: MNHEY and SMNVEV (reference sequence).

This chain's CDR3 is CASSRNVDTDTQYF. Written as DNA, the CDR3 is TGTGCCAGCAGCCGTAATGTAGACACAGATACGCAGTATTTT. The chain carries TRBV11-2 and TRBJ2-3, with D uncertain. V was pared by 5 bases and J by 2 bases, with 11 bases between. The CDR3 has 14 residues. CDR1 is SGHAT and CDR2 is FQNNGV in the germline V gene.

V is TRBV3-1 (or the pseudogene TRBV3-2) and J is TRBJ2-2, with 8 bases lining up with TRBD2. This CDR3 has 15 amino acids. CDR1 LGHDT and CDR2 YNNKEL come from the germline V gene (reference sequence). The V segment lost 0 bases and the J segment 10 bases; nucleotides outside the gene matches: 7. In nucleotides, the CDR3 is TGTGCCAGCAGCCAAGATGAGATAGCGGGGATGGAGCTGTTTTTT. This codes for CASSQDEIAGMELFF.